The clone carrying this TCR beta chain was picked up a small number of times. Antigen unknown. V was clipped by 7 bases and J by 4 bases, with 15 bases between them. Germline lookup yields CDR1 SGHRS and CDR2 YFSETQ. CDR3 size: 14 residues. These data originate in a study of CD8+ T cells in alopecia areata. Study-level information: A regimen of oral tofacitinib, 5 to 10 mg twice daily, was given to treated patients. Findings and limits, study-wide: In patients, TCRs were shared less clearly than in mice, and HLA may possibly be involved.

Treatment indicated: oral pan-JAK inhibitor, 5-10 mg twice daily. Extracted RNA was reverse transcribed, and the resulting cDNA served as sequencing template. Assay: immunoSEQ multiplex PCR; the TCRdb copy retains only in-frame clones and omits some. Counted here are 150,000 to 200,000 clones, around 58% occurring once; the ten biggest clones make up 16%. The sample consisted of CD4+ T cells sorted from blood, taken around week 55, from a patient treated with tofacitinib. This receptor was obtained from a human donor with alopecia areata. V usage is TRBV5-1 and J usage is TRBJ2-1, with a possible D match to TRBD2 (7 bases). For the CDR3, the DNA is TGCGCCAGCGGAAAGGGGGGGCCTTACAATGAGCAGTTCTTC. Translated: CASGKGGPYNEQFF.